This T cell receptor (beta chain) originates from a study of OX40 agonist ivuxolimab in advanced cancers. This clone has a single count. Its specificity is unknown. The method was immunoSEQ multiplex PCR; TCRdb's version includes in-frame clones alone and lacks a portion of them. The sample lists about 47,000 clones, about 85% occurring once. Trimming took 5 bases from V and 4 from J, leaving 18 bases between them. CDR1 SGHNT and CDR2 YENEEA come from the germline V gene. This CDR3 has 16 amino acids. Overall study results and limits: Dosing at 0.1 to 3.0 mg/kg was accompanied by clonal expansion of CD4+ and CD8+ blood T cells by week 6.

The sample was CD4+ or CD8+ T cells sorted from blood, taken in a trial of the OX40 agonist ivuxolimab. The chain carries TRBV11-3 and TRBJ1-5, with a weak D call TRBD1 (6 bases). The TCR originated in an adult with an advanced solid tumor such as melanoma, head and neck, liver or kidney cancer. CDR3 region: CASSPVQTGRNQPQHF. The CDR3 DNA follows: TGTGCCAGCAGCCCCGTACAGACAGGAAGGAATCAGCCCCAGCATTTT.